The 25 T cell receptor beta chains presented below share a single source sample, sequenced in a study of blood T cell repertoires in COVID-19. Measured with immunoSEQ multiplex PCR; TCRdb has only the in-frame clones, and not every one. The sample has just over 650,000 clones, over 80% seen once. Material for sequencing was peripheral blood. The receptors were sampled from a woman aged 18 to 35 with acute or convalescent COVID-19.

The chain combines TRBV19 with TRBJ1-5, with TRBD1 as a possible D gene (5 bases). Between the trimmed V and J ends, which lost 6 bases and 5 bases, there was a span of 23 bases. This CDR3 has 17 residues. Per the germline V gene, CDR1 is LNHDA and CDR2 is SQIVND (reference sequence). The CDR3 coding sequence is TGTGCCAGTAGCCTTGCAATGGGACTGACCCCCTATCAGCCCCAGCATTTT. This encodes CASSLAMGLTPYQPQHF.

The count of this clone is one. The chain uses TRBV7-9 and TRBJ1-4; D remains ambiguous. Germline CDR1 and CDR2: SEHNR and FQNEAQ (reference sequence). With 5 bases removed from V and 5 bases from J, the gap between germline ends came to 6 bases. The CDR3 runs to 12 residues. In nucleotides, the CDR3 is TGTGCCAGCAGCCCCTACAATGAAAAACTGTTTTTT. Amino acid sequence: CASSPYNEKLFF.

This rearrangement joins TRBV6-5 to TRBJ1-1; no clear D gene. The V end lost 10 bases, the J end lost 0 bases, and 12 bases lay between the germline ends. CDR3 length equals 13 residues. CDR1 MNHEY and CDR2 SVGAGI come from the germline V gene. The DNA of the CDR3 is TGTGCCACCCAGGTCGAGTTGAACACTGAAGCTTTCTTT. This translates into CATQVELNTEAFF.

The V gene is TRBV19, the J gene TRBJ2-7, with D uncertain. The CDR3 has 14 amino acids. The germline CDR1 and CDR2 sequences are LNHDA and SQIVND (reference sequence). V shed 3 bases and J shed 2 bases, with 11 bases lying between them. CDR3 protein: CASSISRIPYEQYF. The CDR3 nucleotides are TGTGCCAGTAGTATCTCCAGGATTCCCTACGAGCAGTACTTC.

The CDR3 is CASGLGQGDLGDQPQHF. As DNA, the CDR3 is TGTGCTAGTGGTCTGGGACAGGGGGATCTTGGTGATCAGCCCCAGCATTTT. The chain has TRBV12-5 and TRBJ1-5, with 11 bases aligning to TRBD1. The CDR3 runs 17 residues. Germline V gives CDR1 LGHNT, CDR2 FRNRAP. Germline trimming cut 5 bases from V and 5 bases from J; bases unmatched to any gene: 11.

This sequence joins TRBV7-2 and TRBJ2-3, with TRBD1 identical over 9 bases. The CDR3 is made up of 14 amino acids. V lost 5 bases, J lost 14 bases, and 14 bases stayed unmatched. Germline V gives CDR1 SGHTA, CDR2 FQGNSA. In DNA, the CDR3 is TGTGCCAGCAGCGCTTTAGACAGGGGGGGGAAGGGGTATTTT. Protein sequence: CASSALDRGGKGYF.

In this sample, this clone turned up once. The chain employs TRBV18 and TRBJ1-4, with 10 bases that match TRBD1. Germline CDR1 and CDR2: KGHSH and LQKENI. The CDR3 sequence is 15 residues long. J lost 4 bases, V lost 3 bases, and 2 bases had no gene match. The CDR3 protein is CASSPGQGNNEKLFF. The CDR3 bases are TGTGCCAGCTCACCGGGACAGGGGAATAATGAAAAACTGTTTTTT.

This sequence joins TRBV9 and TRBJ1-1; D is uncertain. This CDR3 is 15 amino acids long. V was clipped by 0 bases and J by 4 bases, with 13 bases between them. Germline lookup yields CDR1 SGDLS and CDR2 YYNGEE. The CDR3 DNA is TGTGCCAGCAGCGTAGAGGGCTCCCGGGGCACTGAAGCTTTCTTT. Residues: CASSVEGSRGTEAFF.

In its sample, this clone was seen once. This chain connects TRBV10-3 to TRBJ1-1, with TRBD1 as a possible D gene (5 bases). V shed 5 bases and J shed 3 bases, with 16 bases lying between them. This CDR3 region has 15 residues. Germline assignment: CDR1 ENHRY and CDR2 SYGVKD. The CDR3 nucleotides read TGTGCCATCAGTCCAGGCCTCTTAGGGGACACTGAAGCTTTCTTT. This sequence encodes CAISPGLLGDTEAFF.

The J gene is TRBJ2-7, the V gene TRBV2; 9 nucleotides line up with TRBD1. Germline V CDR1 and CDR2: SNHLY, FYNNEI. The CDR3 sequence is 13 residues long. The junction had 3 bases not matched to a gene; V was cut back by 6 bases and J by 3 bases. The CDR3 reads CASRGQGNYEQYF. As DNA, the CDR3 is TGTGCCAGCAGGGGACAGGGAAACTACGAGCAGTACTTC.

The V and J genes are TRBV28 and TRBJ1-2; 9 bases map to TRBD1. The CDR3 is made up of 15 amino acids. CDR1 MDHEN and CDR2 SYDVKM come from the germline V gene. V lost 1 base, J lost 4 bases, and 4 bases stayed unmatched. In DNA form, the CDR3 reads TGTGCCAGCAGTTTATCAGGGACAGGGACCTATGGCTACACCTTC. Translated: CASSLSGTGTYGYTF.

The chain combines TRBV11-2 with TRBJ1-2; D ambiguous. CDR3 length: 14 amino acids. V dropped 1 base and J dropped 2 bases, with 8 bases sitting between them. Per germline, CDR1 SGHAT and CDR2 FQNNGV. As DNA, the CDR3 is TGTGCCAGCAGCTTAGGTGCGGGAAACTATGGCTACACCTTC. Translation: CASSLGAGNYGYTF. The entire variable domain, with the rest obtained from reference TRBV11-2 and TRBJ1-2, is as follows: EAGVAQSPRYKIIEKRQSVAFWCNPISGHATLYWYQQILGQGPKLLIQFQNNGVVDDSQLPKDRFSAERLKGVDSTLKIQPAKLEDSAVYLCASSLGAGNYGYTFGSGTRLTVV.

Concerning this clone: Other nucleotide sequences from this sample produce the same CDR3. This chain joins TRBV6-4 and TRBJ2-3; no clear D gene. Trimming left V 0 bases short and J 1 base short, with 5 bases between. Germline values: CDR1 MRHNA, CDR2 SNTAGT. The CDR3 covers 14 residues. CDR3 coding DNA: TGTGCCAGCAGTGACTCAGCCGGCACAGATACGCAGTATTTT. Translation: CASSDSAGTDTQYF.

This clone was detected a few times. CDR3: CASSETENTEAFF. DNA for the CDR3: TGTGCCAGCAGTGAGACAGAGAACACTGAAGCTTTCTTT. The J gene is TRBJ1-1, the V gene TRBV6-4; maybe TRBD1 (5 bases). The CDR3 totals 13 residues. Germline V gene lookup returns CDR1 MRHNA and CDR2 SNTAGT. With 3 bases removed from V and 1 base from J, the gap between germline ends came to 6 bases.

The V and J genes are TRBV2 and TRBJ1-3, with no clear D. CDR3 size: 17 residues. Looked up from germline, CDR1 is SNHLY and CDR2 is FYNNEI. With 3 bases removed from V and 2 bases from J, the gap between germline ends came to 17 bases. CDR3: CASSEWEPSAPGNTIYF. The DNA for the CDR3 is TGTGCCAGCAGTGAGTGGGAGCCCTCGGCGCCTGGAAACACCATATATTTT.

The gene calls are TRBV3-1 (or the pseudogene TRBV3-2) and TRBJ1-1, with a weak D call TRBD1 (6 bases). Trimming stripped 2 bases from V and 5 bases from J, with 9 bases between. Germline values: CDR1 LGHDT, CDR2 YNNKEL (reference sequence). The CDR3 contains 13 residues. CDR3 region: CASSQTGRTEAFF. CDR3 in DNA: TGTGCCAGCAGCCAAACAGGGAGAACTGAAGCTTTCTTT.

This sequence joins TRBV3-1 (or the pseudogene TRBV3-2) and TRBJ1-2; D ambiguous. The CDR3 runs 18 residues. Germline V gene data show CDR1 as LGHDT and CDR2 as YNNKEL (reference sequence). With 2 bases removed from V and 4 bases from J, the gap between germline ends came to 23 bases. CDR3 nucleotide sequence: TGTGCCAGCAGCCAAAAAGTCTCAATGCGGAACGGTATCTATGGCTACACCTTC. This sequence encodes CASSQKVSMRNGIYGYTF.

V and J are TRBV6-1 and TRBJ1-5; the D is unclear. Germline lookup yields CDR1 MNHNS and CDR2 SASEGT. Trimming took 2 bases from V and 2 from J, leaving 16 bases between them. CDR3 length: 17 residues. CDR3 loop: CASSEYGSPRGNQPQHF. The CDR3 region has the DNA TGTGCCAGCAGTGAATATGGGAGTCCGAGGGGCAATCAGCCCCAGCATTTT.

The chain links TRBV6-5 to TRBJ2-7, with 10 bases identical to TRBD2. The CDR3 contains 15 residues. Trimming took 8 bases from V and 1 from J; bases not matched to a gene: 8. The V gene's germline CDR1 is MNHEY and CDR2 SVGAGI. The DNA for the CDR3 is TGTGCCAGCGTCCCTAGCGGGGGTGATTCCTACGAGCAGTACTTC. This gives the protein CASVPSGGDSYEQYF.

This chain joins TRBV19 and TRBJ1-4, with 8 bases aligning to TRBD1. Trimming took 10 bases from V and 6 from J; bases not matched to a gene: 13. This CDR3 spans 15 amino acids. CDR1 and CDR2 (germline): LNHDA, SQIVND (reference sequence). The CDR3 nucleotides read TGTGCCACGGGTCCAGGGGGCCAATGGGATGAAAAACTGTTTTTT. Translation: CATGPGGQWDEKLFF.

The gene calls are TRBV7-2 and TRBJ1-6; 7 nucleotides align to TRBD1. The V gene's germline CDR1 is SGHTA and CDR2 FQGNSA. The CDR3 contains 15 residues. The ends lost 5 bases at V and 4 bases at J; junction bases unmatched: 5. The CDR3 nucleotides are TGTGCCAGCAGCCCTCAGGGGGTGTATAATTCACCCCTCCACTTT. Residues: CASSPQGVYNSPLHF.

This clone was counted between two and nine times. J is TRBJ1-2 and V is TRBV9; 12 nucleotides match TRBD1. V shed 3 bases and J 4 bases; nucleotides not matched to a gene: 4. The CDR3 runs 15 residues. Germline CDR1 is SGDLS and CDR2 is YYNGEE. The CDR3 loop is CASSEGQGASYGYTF. The CDR3 DNA sequence: TGTGCCAGCAGCGAGGGACAGGGGGCAAGCTATGGCTACACCTTC.

The gene calls are TRBV7-2 and TRBJ2-5, with a weak D call TRBD1 (6 bases). V was pared by 4 bases and J by 2 bases, with 14 bases between. The CDR3 contains 15 residues. CDR1 and CDR2 (germline): SGHTA, FQGNSA. The CDR3 loop is CASSYRQVLQETQYF. In nucleotides, the CDR3 is TGTGCCAGCAGCTACAGACAGGTACTGCAAGAGACCCAGTACTTC.

This chain joins TRBV27 and TRBJ2-5; possible D gene TRBD1, 5 bases. In germline, CDR1 is MNHEY, CDR2 SMNVEV (reference sequence). V lost 2 bases to trimming and J lost 5 bases, with 12 bases between them. The CDR3 runs 14 residues. The CDR3 DNA follows: TGTGCCAGCAGTTTAGGGGCCAGGCCGGAGACCCAGTACTTC. This translates into CASSLGARPETQYF.

The chain employs TRBV9 and TRBJ2-2; D ambiguous. Per the germline V gene, CDR1 is SGDLS and CDR2 is YYNGEE. The CDR3 covers 14 residues. V lost 4 bases, J lost 4 bases, and 11 bases lay in between. CDR3 residues: CASSSPAGTGELFF. CDR3 sequence (DNA): TGTGCCAGCAGCTCGCCAGCAGGCACCGGGGAGCTGTTTTTT. Variable domain in full (rest from reference TRBV9 and TRBJ2-2): DSGVTQTPKHLITATGQRVTLRCSPRSGDLSVYWYQQSLDQGLQFLIQYYNGEERAKGNILERFSAQQFPDLHSELNLSSLELGDSALYFCASSSPAGTGELFFGEGSRLTVL.